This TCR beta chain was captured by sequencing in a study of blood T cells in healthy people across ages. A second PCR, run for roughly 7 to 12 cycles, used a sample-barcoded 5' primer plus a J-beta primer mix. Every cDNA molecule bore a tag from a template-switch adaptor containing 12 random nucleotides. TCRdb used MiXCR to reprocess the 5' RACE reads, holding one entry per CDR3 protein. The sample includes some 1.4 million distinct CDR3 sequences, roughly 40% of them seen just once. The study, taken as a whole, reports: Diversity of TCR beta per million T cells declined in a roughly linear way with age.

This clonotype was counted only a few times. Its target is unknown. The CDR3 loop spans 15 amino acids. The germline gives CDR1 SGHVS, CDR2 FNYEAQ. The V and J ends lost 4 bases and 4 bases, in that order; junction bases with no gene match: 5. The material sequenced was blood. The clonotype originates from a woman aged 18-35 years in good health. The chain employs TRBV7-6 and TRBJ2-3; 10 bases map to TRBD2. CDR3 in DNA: TGTGCCAGCAGCTCACCTAGCGGGAGAGCAGATACGCAGTATTTT. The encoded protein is CASSSPSGRADTQYF.